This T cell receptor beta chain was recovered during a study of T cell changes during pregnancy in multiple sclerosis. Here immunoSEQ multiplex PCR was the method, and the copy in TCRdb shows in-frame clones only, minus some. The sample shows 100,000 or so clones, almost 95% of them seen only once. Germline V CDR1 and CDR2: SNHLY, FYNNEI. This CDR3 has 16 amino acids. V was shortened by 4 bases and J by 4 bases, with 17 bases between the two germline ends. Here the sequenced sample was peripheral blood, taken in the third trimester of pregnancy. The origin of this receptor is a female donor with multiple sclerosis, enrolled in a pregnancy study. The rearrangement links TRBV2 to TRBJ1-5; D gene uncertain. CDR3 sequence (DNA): TGTGCCAGCAGTGTCGCCAGTGCGGGAGGGAATCAGCCCCAGCATTTT. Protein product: CASSVASAGGNQPQHF. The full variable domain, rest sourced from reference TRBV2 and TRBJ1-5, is EPEVTQTPSHQVTQMGQEVILRCVPISNHLYFYWYRQILGQKVEFLVSFYNNEISEKSEIFDDQFSVERPDGSNFTLKIRSTKLEDSAMYFCASSVASAGGNQPQHFGDGTRLSIL.